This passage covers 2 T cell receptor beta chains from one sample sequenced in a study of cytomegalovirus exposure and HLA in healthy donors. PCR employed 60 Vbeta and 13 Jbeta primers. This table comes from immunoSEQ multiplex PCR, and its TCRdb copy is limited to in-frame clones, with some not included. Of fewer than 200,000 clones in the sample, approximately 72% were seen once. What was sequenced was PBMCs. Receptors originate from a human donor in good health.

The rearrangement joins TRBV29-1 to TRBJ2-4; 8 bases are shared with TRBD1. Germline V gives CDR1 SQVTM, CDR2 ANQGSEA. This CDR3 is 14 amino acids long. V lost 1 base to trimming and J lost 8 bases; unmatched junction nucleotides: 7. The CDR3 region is CSVEARGRPDIQYF. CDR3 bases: TGCAGCGTTGAAGCCAGGGGGCGCCCGGACATTCAGTACTTC. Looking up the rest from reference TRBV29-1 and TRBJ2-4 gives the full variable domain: SAVISQKPSRDICQRGTSLTIQCQVDSQVTMMFWYRQQPGQSLTLIATANQGSEATYESGFVIDKFPISRPNLTFSTLTVSNMSPEDSSIYLCSVEARGRPDIQYFGAGTRLSVL.

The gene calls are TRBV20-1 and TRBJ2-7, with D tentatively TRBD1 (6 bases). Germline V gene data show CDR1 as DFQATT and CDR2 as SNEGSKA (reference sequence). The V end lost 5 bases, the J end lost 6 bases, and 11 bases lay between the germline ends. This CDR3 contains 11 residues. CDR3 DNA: TGCAGTGCTGCTCAGGGGTTCGAGCAGTACTTC. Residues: CSAAQGFEQYF.